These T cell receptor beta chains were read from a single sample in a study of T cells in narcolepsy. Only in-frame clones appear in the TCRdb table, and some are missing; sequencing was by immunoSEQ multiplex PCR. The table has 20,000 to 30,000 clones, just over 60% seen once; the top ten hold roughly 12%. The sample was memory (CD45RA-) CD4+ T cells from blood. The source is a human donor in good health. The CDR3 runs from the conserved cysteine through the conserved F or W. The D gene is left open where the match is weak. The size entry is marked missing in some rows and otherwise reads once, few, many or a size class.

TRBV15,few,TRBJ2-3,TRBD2,CATSRGTSLRGTDTQYF,TGTGCCACCAGCAGAGGGACTAGCCTAAGAGGTACAGATACGCAGTATTTT
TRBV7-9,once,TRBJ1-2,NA,CASDGRYGYTF,TGTGCCAGTGACGGTCGATATGGCTACACCTTC
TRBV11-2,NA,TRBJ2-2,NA,CASSILVGGELFF,TGTGCCAGCAGTATCCTAGTCGGCGGGGAGCTGTTTTTT
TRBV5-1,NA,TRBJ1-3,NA,CASSLAGYGNTIYF,TGCGCCAGCAGCTTGGCCGGGTACGGAAACACCATATATTTT
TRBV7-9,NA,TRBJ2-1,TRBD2,CASSFIAGHYNEQFF,TGTGCCAGCAGCTTCATAGCGGGACACTACAATGAGCAGTTCTTC
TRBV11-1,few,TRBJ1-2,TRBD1,CASSRTGDGYTF,TGTGCCAGCAGTCGGACAGGGGACGGCTACACCTTC
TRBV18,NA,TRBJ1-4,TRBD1,CASSPDRGSEKLFF,TGTGCCAGCTCACCGGACAGGGGTTCCGAAAAACTGTTTTTT
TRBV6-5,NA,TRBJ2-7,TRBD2,CASRPAGEREQYF,TGTGCCAGTCGGCCAGCGGGAGAGCGGGAGCAGTACTTC
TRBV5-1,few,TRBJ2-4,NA,CASSLGAGIQYF,TGCGCCAGCAGCTTGGGGGCCGGCATTCAGTACTTC
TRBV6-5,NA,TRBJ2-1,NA,CASRTTRASYNEQFF,TGTGCCAGCAGAACCACCAGGGCATCCTACAATGAGCAGTTCTTC
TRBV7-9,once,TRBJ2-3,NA,CASSLGGPRTDTQYF,TGTGCCAGCAGCTTGGGTGGGCCACGCACAGATACGCAGTATTTT
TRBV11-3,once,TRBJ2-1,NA,CASSSTTGFHEQFF,TGTGCCAGCAGCTCCACTACAGGGTTTCATGAGCAGTTCTTC
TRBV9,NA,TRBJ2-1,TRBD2,CASSVAGASGRAGRENEQFF,TGTGCCAGCAGCGTAGCCGGTGCTAGCGGGAGGGCGGGTAGAGAGAATGAGCAGTTCTTC
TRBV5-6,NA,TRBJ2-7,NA,CASSQSYEQYF,TGTGCCAGCAGTCAAAGCTACGAGCAGTACTTC
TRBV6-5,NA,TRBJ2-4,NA,CASSSAPGAGIQYF,TGTGCCAGCAGTTCCGCCCCGGGGGCGGGCATTCAGTACTTC
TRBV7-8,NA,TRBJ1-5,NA,CASSQGTGSNQPQHF,TGTGCCAGCAGCCAAGGTACAGGGAGCAATCAGCCCCAGCATTTT
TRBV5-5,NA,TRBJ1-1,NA,CASSLDTGVTEAFF,TGTGCCAGCAGCTTGGATACGGGGGTTACTGAAGCTTTCTTT
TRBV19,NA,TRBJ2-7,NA,CASRRDGMAYEQYF,TGTGCCAGTAGGAGGGACGGGATGGCCTACGAGCAGTACTTC
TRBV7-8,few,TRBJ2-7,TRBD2,CASSAGGSSYEQYF,TGTGCCAGCAGCGCGGGGGGCAGCTCCTACGAGCAGTACTTC
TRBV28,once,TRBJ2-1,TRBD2,CASSGYSGSSYNEQFF,TGTGCCAGCAGTGGGTATAGCGGGAGCTCCTACAATGAGCAGTTCTTC
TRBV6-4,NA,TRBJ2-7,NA,CASRGASYEQYF,TGTGCCAGCAGAGGAGCCTCCTACGAGCAGTACTTC
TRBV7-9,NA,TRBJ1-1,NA,CASSLFLSGRGNTEAFF,TGTGCCAGCAGCTTATTCCTTTCGGGGCGGGGGAACACTGAAGCTTTCTTT
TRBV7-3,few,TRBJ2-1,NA,CASNPLGGWAEQFF,TGTGCCAGCAACCCCCTGGGAGGATGGGCTGAGCAGTTCTTC
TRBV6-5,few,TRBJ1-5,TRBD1,CATMTGTAGQPQHF,TGTGCCACAATGACAGGGACGGCCGGACAGCCCCAGCATTTT
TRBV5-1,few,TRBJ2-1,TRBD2,CASTSGGVGNEQFF,TGCGCCAGCACTTCGGGGGGAGTTGGCAATGAGCAGTTCTTC
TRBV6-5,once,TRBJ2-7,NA,CASSPVINHGQYF,TGTGCCAGCAGCCCCGTTATTAATCACGGGCAGTACTTC
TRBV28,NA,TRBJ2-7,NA,CASSAGPIFEQYF,TGTGCCAGCAGTGCCGGACCTATCTTCGAGCAGTACTTC
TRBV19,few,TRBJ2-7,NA,CANTPKGNGYEQYF,TGTGCCAATACTCCGAAAGGAAACGGCTACGAGCAGTACTTC
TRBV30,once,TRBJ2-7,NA,CAWSGGQGFEQYF,TGTGCCTGGAGTGGCGGGCAGGGCTTCGAGCAGTACTTC
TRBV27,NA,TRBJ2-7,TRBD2,CASSPGLGFKQYF,TGTGCCAGCAGTCCGGGACTAGGGTTTAAGCAGTACTTC
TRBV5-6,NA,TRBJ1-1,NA,CASSLDGEAFF,TGTGCCAGCAGCTTGGATGGTGAAGCTTTCTTT
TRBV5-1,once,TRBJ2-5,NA,CASSFGTVGETQYF,TGCGCCAGCAGCTTCGGGACGGTGGGGGAGACCCAGTACTTC
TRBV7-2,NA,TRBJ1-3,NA,CASSLERKGRPSGNTIYF,TGTGCCAGCAGCTTAGAAAGAAAAGGGAGGCCCTCTGGAAACACCATATATTTT
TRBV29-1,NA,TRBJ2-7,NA,CSVGLTGRGQYF,TGCAGCGTTGGGCTCACAGGGAGGGGGCAGTACTTC
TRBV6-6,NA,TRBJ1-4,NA,CASSRDEKLFF,TGTGCCAGCAGTCGCGATGAAAAACTGTTTTTT
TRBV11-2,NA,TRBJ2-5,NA,CASSRDRETQYF,TGTGCCAGCAGCCGTGACAGGGAGACCCAGTACTTC
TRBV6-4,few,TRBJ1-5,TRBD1,CASREEDRAYNQPQHF,TGTGCCAGCAGGGAAGAGGACAGGGCCTATAATCAGCCCCAGCATTTT
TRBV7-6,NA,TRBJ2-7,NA,CASSLGAPAHEQYF,TGTGCCAGCAGCTTGGGGGCACCCGCCCACGAGCAGTACTTC
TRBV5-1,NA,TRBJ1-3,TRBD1,CASSLRGQGTGNTIYF,TGCGCCAGCAGCCTACGGGGACAGGGGACTGGAAACACCATATATTTT
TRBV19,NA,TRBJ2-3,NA,CASTMGLATADTQYF,TGTGCCAGTACTATGGGCCTAGCGACCGCAGATACGCAGTATTTT
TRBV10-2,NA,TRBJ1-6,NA,CASQDGARGYSPLHF,TGCGCCAGCCAGGACGGAGCCAGGGGTTATTCACCCCTCCACTTT
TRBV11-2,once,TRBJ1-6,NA,CASSSLMSGSPLHF,TGTGCCAGCAGCTCTCTTATGTCGGGCTCACCCCTCCACTTT
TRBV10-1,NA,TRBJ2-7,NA,CASSEDTFNEQYF,TGCGCCAGCAGTGAGGACACCTTTAACGAGCAGTACTTC
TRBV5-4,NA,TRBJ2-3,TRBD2,CASSLDRTSGHTQYF,TGTGCCAGCAGCTTGGATAGGACTAGCGGTCATACGCAGTATTTT
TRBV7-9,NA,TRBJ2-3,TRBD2,CASSPSVSGSADTQYF,TGTGCCAGCAGCCCTTCAGTTAGCGGGTCGGCAGATACGCAGTATTTT
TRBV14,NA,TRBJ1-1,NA,CASSQGSASIQAFF,TGTGCCAGCAGCCAGGGGTCAGCTTCGATTCAAGCTTTCTTT
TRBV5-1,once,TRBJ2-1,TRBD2,CATKGGTSLYNEQFF,TGCGCCACGAAGGGCGGGACTAGCCTCTACAATGAGCAGTTCTTC